This T cell receptor beta chain is from a study of cytomegalovirus exposure and HLA in healthy donors (dated by TCRdb to about 2017). Study-wide context: An earlier analysis of roughly 500 of the donors reported 250 to 300 Gb of sequence data and some 100 million unique TCR beta sequences from 190 million or so T cells. About 280 gigabases of sequencing data and tens of millions of unique TCR sequences made up an early release that covered 500 to 700 HLA-typed donors. The genetic ancestry cluster associated with self-reported Caucasian donors included over 65% of the 398 genotyped donors. The study was designed to test whether signatures of past pathogen exposure could be identified by cataloging public T cell receptors. The study used immunosequencing to profile the T cell repertoires of under 700 subjects and linked those repertoires to cytomegalovirus serostatus. Besides the first cohort of some 670 subjects, a separate validation cohort made up of 120 different subjects was used. To predict cytomegalovirus infection status, the study combined high-throughput TCR immunosequencing, statistical association of individual TCRs with disease status, and machine learning. To study patterns of TCR occurrence, a later analysis re-analyzed previously published TCR beta repertoires from 666 donors and added high-resolution HLA genotyping. Rather than using new phenotypic data, the later analysis identified candidate immune exposures from TCR beta sequences and from how often those sequences occurred across donors. An earlier analysis of some 500 of the donors used high-throughput TCR beta sequencing to judge whether each TCR beta V gene segment behaved as functional or pseudogenic. Alongside the repertoire data, information on donor age, sex, ethnicity and CMV serostatus was compiled. In a later genetic analysis, genome-wide SNP genotypes for about 55% of the roughly 700 donors were used, and that subset was treated as a discovery cohort. Every repertoire in the discovery cohort had been generated on one and the same sequencing platform. Both class I and class II loci were covered by HLA typing, at four-digit resolution. Typing coverage varied by locus: roughly 629-640 donors for A, B, C, DRB1 and DQB1; roughly 500 for DQA1; about 590 for DPA1; some 470 for DPB1. A handful of DR-DQ haplotypes were handled as single units for association and clustering because linkage in the cohort was strong. Among about 410 genotyped donors of the cohort, an average of about 220,000 unique TCR beta nucleotide sequences was sequenced per donor, of which about 18% were non-productive. What the research found in general, with its limitations: In a later analysis, HLA-associated TCR beta chains showed more clonal expansion and lower generation probabilities than non-associated chains that were equally common. The authors suggested that the approach could potentially be generalized to other disease states and immunological phenotypes. Most CMV-associated TCR beta chains appeared to be HLA-restricted in a later analysis, and the HLA associations seemed to be driven largely by CMV exposure. Compared with the approximately 710-donor mean, donors in an Asian-associated ancestry cluster had fewer N-insertions in productive TCRs, according to a later genetic analysis. In this cohort, only TCR beta chains were sequenced, and detectable features were limited by the absence of alpha or paired-chain data. The study listed around 160 TCR beta chains as associated with cytomegalovirus. Some IMGT-functional V segments, including TRBV6-2 and TRBV6-3, could not be told apart with the 87-base-pair reads, so those segments were excluded. Across donors, most TCR sequences were observed very rarely, whereas some public TCRs were present in many individuals. The classifier was reported to diagnose cytomegalovirus status with high specificity and sensitivity in both the original cohort and the validation cohort. The presence/absence analyses assumed that sequencing depth was roughly uniform across donors, and that assumption may not be true. A further reported finding was that TCR beta sequences accurately predicted the HLA-A and HLA-B alleles for most subjects in the first cohort. A cluster of highly shared sequence variants was judged likely to be a technical artifact of the sequencing pipeline. In vitro tests confirmed that a few of the cytomegalovirus-associated TCR beta chains recognize cytomegalovirus antigens. A later analysis found that TCR association rates varied across HLA loci, with DRB1 alleles showing the most associated TCRs and HLA-C alleles the fewest. Broadly in line with IMGT annotations, most TCR beta V segments showed up in productive rearrangements about 87% or about 30% of the time in an earlier analysis of around 600 of the donors. Because counts were too low, about 18 rarely observed V segments, including chromosome 9 orphons, were left out of the earlier analysis of a few hundred of the donors. When HLA alleles, especially DR and DQ, strongly co-occurred, TCR associations were difficult to assign to individual alleles. HLA typing was unavailable for some donors at each locus, so association tests used only the typed subset. An association between a missense DCLRE1C variant and V-gene and J-gene trimming of TCR beta chains was found in a later genetic analysis and replicated in an independent cohort. In a later analysis, several top co-occurrence clusters were reported to appear linked to parvovirus B19, influenza, CMV and Epstein-Barr virus. Specific HLA alleles were associated with around 18,000 TCR beta sequences at a false discovery rate of 0.05 in a later analysis. Immune exposure information for the cohort was limited to CMV serostatus. Correlated functional status among segregating V segments might be attributable to linkage disequilibrium, but an unknown experimental factor could not be ruled out.

Relative to germline, V is 2 bases shorter and J is 4 bases shorter, with 11 bases between their ends. The germline V gene yields SGHDT for CDR1 and YYEEEE for CDR2. The CDR3 has 14 amino acids, counting the end cysteine and phenylalanine. Only the CDR3 region is kept as DNA, spanning 42 bases read in frame from base 1. The library came from the immunoSEQ multiplex PCR assay. For the multiplex PCR, a mixture combining 60 forward primers for TCR Vbeta segments and 13 reverse primers for TCR Jbeta segments was used. The CDR3 region of rearranged TCR beta genes was amplified from genomic DNA by a multiplex PCR assay. The amplified TCR beta libraries were sequenced on the Illumina HiSeq System as 87-base-pair reads. The study's processing was this. In a later analysis, tens of millions of unique TCR beta chains were counted across the 500 to 850 repertoires, and roughly 10 million of these chains were shared by at least two donors. A nearest-neighbor algorithm error-corrected the raw reads and collapsed the reads into unique sequences, merging closely related sequences to remove PCR and sequencing errors. To assign V, D and J gene segments, CDR3 sequences were aligned to IMGT reference sequences. Each retained sequence needed at least a six-nucleotide match to both a V gene segment and a J gene segment. A rearrangement counted as productive if the CDR3 had no stop codons and remained in frame with V and J, and every other rearrangement counted as non-productive. CDR3 was defined according to IMGT convention as the region running from the second conserved V-encoded cysteine to the conserved J-encoded phenylalanine. The earlier analysis of fewer than 700 of the donors excluded sequences that lacked an unambiguous match to a single V gene segment. An earlier analysis of approximately 590 of the donors classified V segments as functional when productive rearrangements were above 56.7% and as segregating when the standard deviation between donors was above 5%. To diagnose cytomegalovirus status from the catalog of TCR beta chain sequences, a statistical classification framework was built. In a later analysis, TCR nucleotide sequences were compared against IMGT/GENE-DB human TR gene sequences so that V and J genes could be assigned. The TCRdist pipeline was used in a later analysis to assign CDR3 sequences and most-parsimonious VDJ recombination scenarios. A later analysis defined each TCR beta chain by its CDR3 amino acid sequence plus V-gene family, and excluded reads lacking a unique V-gene family. A later analysis removed 600 or so highly shared, low-generation-probability nucleotide sequences to deal with suspected cross-contamination and a sequencing artifact. For each public chain, a later analysis derived a clonal expansion index from normalized ranks of inferred template counts within each repertoire. Generation probabilities in a later analysis came from a VDJ recombination model fitted to out-of-frame rearrangements, and those results were checked against IGoR. Hypergeometric tests were used in a later analysis to score TCR-TCR, TCR-HLA and TCR-CMV co-occurrence, with a repertoire-size bias correction applied to the TCR pairs. A later analysis estimated false discovery rates by permuting HLA or CMV assignments 20 times. In a later analysis, co-occurring TCRs were grouped using DBSCAN, and TCRdist sequence similarity was added for clustering within HLA-allele-positive subsets. Co-occurrence clustering excluded repertoires with fewer than 30,000 or more than 120,000 public chains, plus five with anomalous nucleotide sharing. TCRdb carries this immuneACCESS record with in-frame sequences only. Its versions omit some clonotypes, under half of them owing to an unresolved V gene in the studies checked, with the rest unexplained. V, J and clone size were drawn from that table, and D and trimming were deduced from the DNA. Present in this sample are fewer than 200,000 clones, 80% of which were seen just once. The leading ten clones occupy about 1.3% of the sample.

Notes on this clone: Its antigen is not yet known. Base qualities are not recorded, but no much larger clone differs from it by a single base.

The cohort comprised 550 to 700 healthy bone marrow donors. Cohort members were all nominally healthy when sampled, although unrecorded immune exposures were likely present. The donor was CMV seronegative and belonged to the group of approximately 320 seronegative cohort members. A peripheral blood sample was collected from each donor, and TCR beta sequencing was performed on peripheral blood mononuclear cells. The Qiagen DNeasy Blood Extraction Kit was used to extract genomic DNA from the blood cell samples. The TCR originated in a woman aged 45 to 65 in good health and CMV-seronegative. Recombination connected TRBV5-6 to TRBJ2-3; a tentative D match to TRBD2 spans 5 bases. The specimen sequenced was PBMCs. The DNA is TGTGCCAGCAGCTTCATCCGGGGTCCAGATACGCAGTATTTT. This is translated as CASSFIRGPDTQYF.